The entry below describes one TCR beta chain. TCRdb's copy holds only in-frame clones and misses some; the assay was immunoSEQ multiplex PCR. The table includes 180,000 or so clones, about 80% detected once. This sample was taken from a study of blood T cell repertoires in COVID-19. About the research overall: In each case, the material was cDNA or gDNA derived from T cells, B-cell-depleted T cells, or PBMCs.

Trimming took off 0 bases at V and 5 bases at J, with 6 bases between the two ends. In germline, CDR1 is SGDLS, CDR2 YYNGEE. This CDR3 contains 13 residues. The sample consisted of PBMCs or T cells enriched from blood (not recorded which). The clonotype comes from a man in his sixties who had been exposed to COVID-19. The chain uses TRBV9 and TRBJ2-1; D is unresolved. CDR3 sequence (DNA): TGTGCCAGCAGCGTAGCTGGGCACAATGAGCAGTTCTTC. As protein: CASSVAGHNEQFF.